A single sample is the source of the 4 T cell receptor beta chains below, sequenced in a study of monozygotic twins with inflammatory bowel disease. TCRdb re-called the 5' RACE reads; every CDR3 protein appears as one record, without DNA. This sample lists around 100,000 distinct CDR3 sequences; its ten largest clones have more than 1.5%. The sequencing sample was made of blood. All receptors derive from a human donor with ulcerative colitis or Crohn's disease, or a healthy co-twin of an affected twin (not recorded which).

This chain uses TRBV7-2 with TRBJ2-5; TCRdb's D gene call, TRBD2, goes unchecked for lack of DNA. This CDR3 has 16 residues. Germline-derived CDR1 and CDR2 are SGHTA and FQGNSA. CDR3: CASSLGGGRAIETQYF.

The chain couples TRBV7-2 to TRBJ2-4; TCRdb indicates TRBD1, and absent DNA this call remains unverified. Germline lookup yields CDR1 SGHTA and CDR2 FQGNSA. The CDR3 sequence is 14 residues long. The chain's CDR3 is CASSSPPSTSLQYF.

The CDR3 loop reads CASSQDTEYEQYF. The J gene is TRBJ2-7, the V gene TRBV4-3. CDR1 is LGHNA, CDR2 YSLEER, per germline. The length of the CDR3 is 13 residues.

This rearrangement joins TRBV19 to TRBJ2-1; with no DNA, the TCRdb D assignment of TRBD1 cannot be verified. Germline V gene data show CDR1 as LNHDA and CDR2 as SQIVND (reference sequence). The CDR3 contains 15 residues. This CDR3 reads CASSIAGTSYNEQFF.